The clone carrying this T cell receptor beta chain has ten or more counts. What it recognizes is unknown. The cDNA was generated through 5'RACE incorporating 10-nucleotide random UMIs. TCRdb processed the 5' RACE reads anew with MiXCR; each CDR3 protein has one entry. The data show fewer than 110,000 distinct CDR3 sequences, with 10% to 12% seen just once and around 3.1% held by the top ten. The data derive from a study of neurological immune-mediated disorders. Overall study findings and caveats: The highest TCR clonal expansion occurred in HTLV-1-associated myelopathy; multiple sclerosis fell below healthy controls. The study found no CDR3 amino acid sequences shared by expanded clones across subjects, suggesting private repertoires in all groups.

The sample's time point: longitudinal time-point 3. Unsorted libraries were derived from 2 million PBMCs stored at -80 C. V lost 5 bases to trimming and J lost 4 bases, with 18 bases between them. Germline-derived CDR1 and CDR2 are DFQATT and SNEGSKA (reference sequence). This CDR3 comprises 15 residues. This chain connects TRBV20-1 to TRBJ2-1, with D tentatively TRBD2 (6 bases). This TCR was recovered from a female donor with HTLV-1-associated myelopathy (HAM/TSP). The sequencing sample was made of PBMCs. CDR3 bases: TGCAGTGCTGGAGGGTTACAGGTGCCTTACAATGAGCAGTTCTTC. This encodes CSAGGLQVPYNEQFF.